The subject of this entry is one T cell receptor beta chain. The antigen remains undetermined. This record comes from a study of shared clonotypes between healthy human individuals. The assay was run at deep level. The table came from immunoSEQ multiplex PCR; TCRdb's copy has only in-frame clones and leaves some out. The sample consists of roughly 2 million clones, 95% of them appearing once. Germline lookup yields CDR1 SNHLY and CDR2 FYNNEI. This CDR3 is 15 amino acids long. Losses at the gene ends were 7 bases for V and 2 bases for J; bases not matched to a gene: 7. Findings of the study overall: Sampling covered nothing but blood. Tissue TCR repertoires likely differ from those found in blood.

Healthy adults negative for HIV, lacking recent acute infections or vaccinations, served as donors. This clonotype was obtained from a man aged 18 to 29 in good health. The chain joins TRBV2 to TRBJ1-5, with 8 bases aligning to TRBD1. The specimen sequenced was naive CD4+ T cells sorted from blood. Subset reported: CD45RA+ positively selected. The CDR3 loop is CASTRTGTGNQPQHF. DNA of the CDR3: TGTGCCAGCACTCGGACAGGGACGGGCAATCAGCCCCAGCATTTT.